The 25 T cell receptor beta chains below were found in one sample sequenced in a study of blood T cell repertoires in COVID-19. Clones were sequenced by immunoSEQ multiplex PCR, and TCRdb holds only the in-frame ones, with some missing. This sample has roughly 180,000 clones, with approximately 89% found just once. The sample taken for sequencing was peripheral blood. The receptors were gathered from a woman aged 30 to 39 with acute or convalescent COVID-19.

This clone is labeled as medium-sized (0.01 to 0.1%). The rearrangement joins TRBV6-2 or TRBV6-3 to TRBJ1-6, with a tentative D call TRBD1 (5 bases). The CDR3 is 16 residues long. V shed 2 bases and J shed 11 bases, with 19 bases lying between them. Germline assignment: CDR1 MNHEY and CDR2 SVGEGT. This CDR3 is CASSYGANLITAPLHF. Written as DNA, the CDR3 is TGTGCCAGCAGTTACGGGGCCAACTTGATTACGGCACCCCTCCACTTT.

The genes are TRBV28 and TRBJ1-5; 8 nucleotides agree with TRBD1. The CDR3 contains 15 residues. Germline values: CDR1 MDHEN, CDR2 SYDVKM. The J segment lost 6 bases and the V segment lost 7 bases, leaving 11 bases of the junction unmatched. DNA for the CDR3: TGTGCCAGCAATCCTCAGGGGGCGAGTATTCAGCCCCAGCATTTT. It yields the protein CASNPQGASIQPQHF.

The chain employs TRBV4-2 and TRBJ2-3; 7 bases are shared with TRBD1. V shed 3 bases, J shed 6 bases, and the junction held 6 bases outside the gene matches. The CDR3 runs to 14 residues. The V gene's germline CDR1 is LGHNA and CDR2 YNFKEQ. The DNA of the CDR3 is TGTGCCAGCAGCCAGCACACAGGGGAGGATACGCAGTATTTT. It is translated as CASSQHTGEDTQYF.

The CDR3 coding sequence is TGTGCCAGCAGCCCCGGGATAAACACAGATACGCAGTATTTT. Translating it yields CASSPGINTDTQYF. The chain has TRBV11-2 and TRBJ2-3, with D tentatively TRBD2 (5 bases). The V end was cut by 5 bases, the J end by 2 bases, with 11 bases between. This CDR3 contains 14 residues. Germline-derived CDR1 and CDR2 are SGHAT and FQNNGV.

The chain links TRBV15 to TRBJ2-2; 8 nucleotides align to TRBD1. Trimming took 8 bases from V and 6 from J; bases not matched to a gene: 5. The CDR3 loop spans 13 amino acids. Germline V gene lookup returns CDR1 LNHNV and CDR2 YYDKDF (reference sequence). CDR3 protein: CATRDRGSGELFF. The CDR3 DNA sequence: TGTGCCACCCGCGACAGGGGATCCGGGGAGCTGTTTTTT.

The rearrangement joins TRBV11-2 to TRBJ2-7, with D perhaps TRBD1 (6 bases). The CDR3 is 13 amino acids. Germline V gives CDR1 SGHAT, CDR2 FQNNGV. V was shortened by 4 bases and J by 1 base, with 8 bases between the two germline ends. The CDR3 DNA is TGTGCCAGCAGCTCGGGACAATCCTACGAGCAGTACTTC. Amino acid sequence: CASSSGQSYEQYF.

This CDR3 reads CASSDLGLAGRNEQFF. The CDR3 region has the DNA TGTGCCAGCAGTGATCTTGGACTAGCGGGAAGGAATGAGCAGTTCTTC. The J gene is TRBJ2-1, the V gene TRBV25-1; 12 bases fit TRBD2. This CDR3 has 16 amino acids. Trimming cost V 3 bases and J 7 bases; bases outside gene matches: 7. Germline CDR1 and CDR2: MGHDK and SYGVNS.

The chain combines TRBV6-5 with TRBJ2-7; tentatively, D is TRBD1 (6 bases). Trimming removed 4 bases at V and 1 base at J, with 14 bases between. CDR3 length: 15 residues. Germline V gene sequence: CDR1 MNHEY, CDR2 SVGAGI. CDR3 nucleotides: TGTGCCAGCAGTTTAACCAGGGGTTCTTCCTACGAGCAGTACTTC. Translating it yields CASSLTRGSSYEQYF.

This clone was recorded once. V and J are TRBV18 and TRBJ1-6; tentatively, D is TRBD1 (5 bases). The germline gives CDR1 KGHSH, CDR2 LQKENI. The CDR3 contains 16 residues. V was shortened by 5 bases and J by 6 bases, with 17 bases between the two germline ends. The CDR3 DNA reads as TGTGCCAGCTCAGCGACCAGGGCGATCGGTAATTCACCCCTCCACTTT. Protein: CASSATRAIGNSPLHF.

This chain joins TRBV6-1 and TRBJ2-7; tentatively, D is TRBD1 (5 bases). V lost 3 bases and J 7 bases, leaving 10 bases between the germline ends. This CDR3 has 12 residues. Germline CDR1 reads MNHNS; CDR2 reads SASEGT. As DNA, the CDR3 is TGTGCCAGCAGTGATCTAGGGGCGGAGCAGTACTTC. It encodes CASSDLGAEQYF.

The rearrangement uses TRBV18 and TRBJ1-2; TRBD1 matches at 8 bases. CDR1 is KGHSH, CDR2 LQKENI, per germline. The trim removed 5 bases at V and 4 bases at J, leaving 6 bases unmatched. The CDR3 consists of 14 residues. CDR3 nucleotides: TGTGCCAGCTCAGGATCAGGGGGCGGCTATGGCTACACCTTC. Amino acids: CASSGSGGGYGYTF.

This chain joins TRBV7-2 and TRBJ2-7; TRBD1 aligns across 10 bases. Germline CDR1 SGHTA, CDR2 FQGNSA. Trimming took 0 bases from V and 6 from J; bases not matched to a gene: 5. The CDR3 consists of 15 residues. The CDR3 region is CASSLATGTGVEQYF. The CDR3 nucleotides read TGTGCCAGCAGCTTAGCGACCGGGACAGGGGTCGAGCAGTACTTC.

The chain uses TRBV4-2 and TRBJ2-7, with D uncertain. Germline loops: CDR1 LGHNA, CDR2 YNFKEQ. There are 13 residues in the CDR3. The ends were cut back, 4 bases at V and 3 bases at J, with 10 bases in the middle. Written as DNA, the CDR3 is TGTGCCAGCAGCCCACAAGTTGACTACGAGCAGTACTTC. This sequence encodes CASSPQVDYEQYF.

This clone was detected once. This rearrangement joins TRBV7-9 to TRBJ1-4; the D gene is possibly TRBD1 (6 bases). This CDR3 is 14 amino acids long. CDR1 SEHNR and CDR2 FQNEAQ come from the germline V gene (reference sequence). Trimming took off 1 base at V and 7 bases at J, with 10 bases between the two ends. The CDR3 loop is CASSLGVRGEKLFF. DNA for the CDR3: TGTGCCAGCAGCTTAGGTGTCAGGGGTGAAAAACTGTTTTTT.

This chain connects TRBV10-2 to TRBJ1-1; TRBD1 is a possible D gene (6 bases). V lost 8 bases, J lost 7 bases, and 14 bases lay in between. The germline CDR1 and CDR2 sequences are WSHSY and SAAADI. CDR3 length: 12 amino acids. CDR3 region: CASGWNRDEAFF. Written as DNA, the CDR3 is TGCGCCAGCGGCTGGAACAGGGATGAAGCTTTCTTT.

The chain employs TRBV7-9 and TRBJ1-1; D remains ambiguous. The CDR3 is 13 residues long. V was shortened by 1 base and J by 4 bases, with 7 bases between the two germline ends. Germline V CDR1 and CDR2: SEHNR, FQNEAQ (reference sequence). CDR3 bases: TGTGCCAGCAGCTTAGGGTCGGTCACTGAAGCTTTCTTT. It is translated as CASSLGSVTEAFF.

The rearrangement joins TRBV30 to TRBJ2-3, with a tentative D call TRBD2 (6 bases). The V end was cut by 4 bases, the J end by 0 bases, with 8 bases between. The CDR3 is made up of 13 amino acids. CDR1 and CDR2 (germline): GTSNPN, SVGIG (reference sequence). The CDR3 DNA is TGTGCCTGGACCGCGGGAAGCACAGATACGCAGTATTTT. Its protein is CAWTAGSTDTQYF.

The chain is built from TRBV24-1 and TRBJ2-1, with 7 positions matching TRBD2. V was clipped by 5 bases and J by 0 bases; unmatched bases: 6. The germline CDR1 and CDR2 sequences are KGHDR and SFDVKD. The CDR3 sequence is 16 residues long. This CDR3 reads CATSVGTSDSYNEQFF. As DNA, the CDR3 is TGTGCCACCAGTGTGGGCACTAGCGACTCCTACAATGAGCAGTTCTTC.

This clone showed up just a few times. This chain's CDR3 is CASSLIGNQETQYF. The CDR3 DNA reads as TGTGCCAGCAGCTTAATCGGGAACCAAGAGACCCAGTACTTC. The J gene is TRBJ2-5, the V gene TRBV7-9; maybe TRBD2 (5 bases). The CDR3 is 14 residues long. Germline values: CDR1 SEHNR, CDR2 FQNEAQ (reference sequence). V shed 2 bases and J shed 0 bases, with 7 bases lying between them.

This chain links TRBV29-1 with TRBJ1-1; D is undetermined. Trimming pared 4 bases from V and 1 base from J, leaving 10 bases between. Germline CDR1 reads SQVTM; CDR2 reads ANQGSEA. The CDR3 totals 13 residues. CDR3 DNA sequence: TGCAGCGTTGTATCGGGGTGGAACACTGAAGCTTTCTTT. It specifies CSVVSGWNTEAFF. Full variable domain (outside the CDR3, taken from reference TRBV29-1 and TRBJ1-1): SAVISQKPSRDICQRGTSLTIQCQVDSQVTMMFWYRQQPGQSLTLIATANQGSEATYESGFVIDKFPISRPNLTFSTLTVSNMSPEDSSIYLCSVVSGWNTEAFFGQGTRLTVV.

On this clone: Germline is not matched at one junction end, which may reflect a read error. This chain uses TRBV7-2 with TRBJ2-7, with 11 positions matching TRBD1. Germline V gene lookup returns CDR1 SGHTA and CDR2 FQGNSA. The length of the CDR3 is 15 residues. Here the CDR3 DNA reads TGTGCCAGCAGCTTATTCTTGGGACAGGGGGGGGAAGAATCCTTC. It is translated as CASSLFLGQGGEESF.

The J gene is TRBJ2-7, the V gene TRBV7-9, with D possibly being TRBD2 (6 bases). The germline V gene has CDR1 SEHNR and CDR2 FQNEAQ (reference sequence). This CDR3 is built from 16 residues. The V end was cut by 4 bases, the J end by 3 bases, with 19 bases between. CDR3 region: CASSSTDGREVYEQYF. Written as DNA, the CDR3 is TGTGCCAGCAGCTCAACTGACGGGAGAGAGGTCTACGAGCAGTACTTC.

The CDR3 loop reads CASSTLIAGNQETQYF. The CDR3 DNA reads as TGTGCCAGCAGTACCTTAATAGCGGGTAACCAAGAGACCCAGTACTTC. The J gene is TRBJ2-5, the V gene TRBV6-2 or TRBV6-3; 7 bases line up with TRBD2. J gave up 0 bases and V 5 bases, and 9 bases lay outside the gene matches. The CDR3 spans 16 residues. Germline V gives CDR1 MNHEY, CDR2 SVGEGT.

The chain employs TRBV2 and TRBJ1-2, with no clear D. V was cut by 3 bases and J by 4 bases, with 9 bases left in between. CDR3 size: 13 residues. The germline V gene encodes CDR1 SNHLY and CDR2 FYNNEI. The CDR3 spells CASSDEYFYGYTF. CDR3 sequence (DNA): TGTGCCAGCAGTGACGAGTACTTCTATGGCTACACCTTC.

The rearrangement uses TRBV12-5 and TRBJ1-2, with 7 bases identical to TRBD1. With 0 bases clipped from V and 8 bases from J, the junction kept 18 bases outside the gene matches. CDR1 is LGHNT and CDR2 is FRNRAP in the germline V gene. This CDR3 has 18 residues. The CDR3 DNA reads as TGTGCTAGTGGTTTGGTACTCGTCGGGACAGCCGGGGCGTGGGGCTACACCTTC. It encodes CASGLVLVGTAGAWGYTF.